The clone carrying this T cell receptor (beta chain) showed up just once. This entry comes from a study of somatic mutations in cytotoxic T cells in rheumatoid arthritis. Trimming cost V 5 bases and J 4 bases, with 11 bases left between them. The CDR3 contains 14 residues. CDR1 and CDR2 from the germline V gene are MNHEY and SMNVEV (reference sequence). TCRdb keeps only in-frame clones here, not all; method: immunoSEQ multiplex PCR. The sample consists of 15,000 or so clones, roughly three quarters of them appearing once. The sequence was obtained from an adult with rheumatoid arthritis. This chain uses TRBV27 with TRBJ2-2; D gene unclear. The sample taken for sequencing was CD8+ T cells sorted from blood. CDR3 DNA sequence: TGTGCCAGCAGTCGAGTACGCGGCACCGGGGAGCTGTTTTTT. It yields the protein CASSRVRGTGELFF.